These 26 T cell receptor beta chains share one sample of origin, sequenced in a study of T cell responses to AZD1222 COVID-19 vaccine (dated by TCRdb to the early 2020s). The meaning of the sample's time point label: baseline before first vaccination. Library preparation used the immunoSEQ multiplex PCR assay. Not all clones reach the TCRdb copy of this immuneACCESS table, which keeps in-frame sequences only. Checked studies attribute under half of the gap to unresolved V genes and leave the rest unexplained. A total of fewer than 150,000 clones appear in this sample, approximately 90% of them only once. Of the sample, roughly 3.1% is held by the ten largest clones. The specimen was peripheral blood, collected on day 0 of AZD1222 vaccination. The receptors come from an adult in good health.

CDR3 in amino acids: CASSLQRYNSPLHF. CDR3 in DNA: TGTGCCAGCAGTCTACAGCGCTATAATTCACCCCTCCACTTT. The chain has TRBV6-5 and TRBJ1-6, with D unclear. V lost 5 bases and J lost 3, with 8 bases in between. The CDR3 loop spans 14 amino acids. Germline V gene lookup returns CDR1 MNHEY and CDR2 SVGAGI.

The V call is TRBV6-2 or TRBV6-3, the J call TRBJ2-5; D gene ambiguous. The CDR3 covers 13 residues. In germline, CDR1 is MNHEY, CDR2 SVGEGT. V dropped 2 bases and J dropped 5 bases, with 9 bases sitting between them. The CDR3 region is CASSYPLSETQYF. The CDR3 DNA is TGTGCCAGCAGTTACCCGCTTTCTGAGACCCAGTACTTC.

The chain recombines TRBV20-1 with TRBJ2-2; 8 bases align to TRBD2. Germline V gene sequence: CDR1 DFQATT, CDR2 SNEGSKA (reference sequence). Losses at the gene ends were 6 bases for V and 6 bases for J; bases not matched to a gene: 0. The CDR3 extends over 11 amino acids. The DNA for the CDR3 is TGCAGTGCCGGGGGGGCCGGGGAGCTGTTTTTT. This encodes CSAGGAGELFF.

V is TRBV7-2 and J is TRBJ2-3; no definite D call. The CDR3 runs to 15 residues. Trimming took 1 base from V and 2 from J, leaving 10 bases between them. CDR1 is SGHTA, CDR2 FQGNSA, per germline. The CDR3 sequence is CASSLVLRPTDTQYF. CDR3 sequence (DNA): TGTGCCAGCAGCTTAGTTCTCAGACCCACAGATACGCAGTATTTT.

This clone occurred once. The J gene is TRBJ2-2, the V gene TRBV4-3, with D unresolved. Trimming took 1 base from V and 5 from J, leaving 11 bases between them. Per germline, CDR1 LGHNA and CDR2 YSLEER. CDR3 length: 15 residues. The CDR3 protein is CASSQGEVQTGELFF. The CDR3 DNA reads as TGCGCCAGCAGCCAAGGAGAAGTTCAAACCGGGGAGCTGTTTTTT.

V is TRBV6-6 and J is TRBJ2-1, with 7 bases matching TRBD1. Looked up from germline, CDR1 is MNHNY and CDR2 is SVGAGI (reference sequence). This CDR3 spans 12 amino acids. Trimming cost V 6 bases and J 8 bases; bases outside gene matches: 4. As DNA, the CDR3 is TGTGCCAGCAGGTCCACAGGGGATGAGCAGTTCTTC. Protein product: CASRSTGDEQFF.

The J gene is TRBJ1-1, the V gene TRBV27; the D is unclear. With 5 bases removed from V and 6 bases from J, the gap between germline ends came to 16 bases. The CDR3 sequence is 14 residues long. In germline, CDR1 is MNHEY, CDR2 SMNVEV (reference sequence). The chain's CDR3 is CASSARYEGAEAFF. In DNA form, the CDR3 reads TGTGCCAGCAGTGCGAGGTACGAAGGCGCTGAAGCTTTCTTT.

The chain carries TRBV6-6 and TRBJ2-1, with 7 bases that match TRBD2. CDR3 length: 16 residues. The germline V gene encodes CDR1 MNHNY and CDR2 SVGAGI (reference sequence). The J segment lost 2 bases and the V segment lost 0 bases, leaving 4 bases of the junction unmatched. This CDR3 reads CASSYSRLAAYNEQFF. The CDR3 DNA reads as TGTGCCAGCAGTTACTCGAGACTAGCTGCCTACAATGAGCAGTTCTTC.

This chain joins TRBV11-2 and TRBJ1-2; D remains unclear. V shed 0 bases and J shed 8 bases, with 13 bases lying between them. There are 14 residues in the CDR3. Germline V gene sequence: CDR1 SGHAT, CDR2 FQNNGV. CDR3: CASSLEGLGSGYTF. CDR3 nucleotide sequence: TGTGCCAGCAGCTTAGAAGGCCTGGGATCGGGCTACACCTTC.

This chain links TRBV20-1 with TRBJ1-2; no definite D call. With 3 bases removed from V and 0 bases from J, the gap between germline ends came to 11 bases. Germline values: CDR1 DFQATT, CDR2 SNEGSKA (reference sequence). This CDR3 has 14 amino acids. In nucleotides, the CDR3 is TGCAGTGCTAGTAGAACGGTTACTAACTATGGCTACACCTTC. Its translation is CSASRTVTNYGYTF.

The chain joins TRBV5-8 to TRBJ1-4, with D hard to call. The CDR3 is made up of 14 amino acids. The V gene lost 1 base and the J gene lost 8 bases, with 12 bases spanning the gap. CDR1 is SGHTS, CDR2 YDEGEE, per germline. CDR3 in amino acids: CASSLRPAQEKLFF. The CDR3, as DNA: TGTGCCAGCAGCTTGAGGCCAGCCCAGGAAAAACTGTTTTTT.

The chain joins TRBV15 to TRBJ2-7; no reliable D call. The CDR3 totals 13 residues. Germline assignment: CDR1 LNHNV and CDR2 YYDKDF (reference sequence). Deletions cut 2 bases from V and 0 bases from J, with 5 bases between. The CDR3 DNA sequence: TGTGCCACCAGCAGAAGTGCCTCCTACGAGCAGTACTTC. The encoded protein is CATSRSASYEQYF.

The rearrangement uses TRBV7-2 and TRBJ2-1, with 9 positions matching TRBD2. V lost 2 bases, J lost 8 bases, and 7 bases stayed unmatched. CDR3 length: 15 amino acids. CDR1 SGHTA and CDR2 FQGNSA come from the germline V gene. The CDR3 DNA reads as TGTGCCAGCAGCTTACGGCGCGGGGGGGCCGATGAGCAGTTCTTC. Protein product: CASSLRRGGADEQFF.

This clone was picked up one time. The rearrangement links TRBV24-1 to TRBJ2-7, with TRBD2 matching over 9 bases. Per the germline V gene, CDR1 is KGHDR and CDR2 is SFDVKD. Trimming at V came to 3 bases and at J to 0 bases, leaving 5 bases not matched to a gene. CDR3 size: 16 residues. The CDR3 DNA reads as TGTGCCACCAGTGATGCGACTAGCGGTAGCTCCTACGAGCAGTACTTC. Translation: CATSDATSGSSYEQYF.

The chain recombines TRBV29-1 with TRBJ1-3; D may be TRBD1 (6 bases). V was shortened by 8 bases and J by 11 bases, with 16 bases between the two germline ends. The germline CDR1 and CDR2 sequences are SQVTM and ANQGSEA. This CDR3 has 11 amino acids. The CDR3: CSFEQGFAIYF. CDR3 in DNA: TGCAGCTTCGAACAGGGTTTTGCCATATATTTT.

The CDR3 loop is CASSEDGLEGYTF. The CDR3 region has the DNA TGTGCCAGCAGCGAGGACGGATTAGAGGGCTACACCTTC. V usage is TRBV9 and J usage is TRBJ1-2; D uncertain. The CDR3 spans 13 residues. Trimming took off 3 bases at V and 8 bases at J, with 14 bases between the two ends. Germline CDR1 and CDR2: SGDLS and YYNGEE.

V and J are TRBV6-5 and TRBJ2-7; D gene ambiguous. CDR1 is MNHEY, CDR2 SVGAGI, per germline. V lost 5 bases to trimming and J lost 2 bases, with 13 bases between them. The CDR3 is 14 amino acids. CDR3 coding DNA: TGTGCCAGCAGTCAAAGGACCGACGCCTACGAGCAGTACTTC. It specifies CASSQRTDAYEQYF.

This clone was found a few times. This rearrangement joins TRBV11-3 to TRBJ1-2; possible D gene TRBD1, 6 bases. V lost 1 base, J lost 8 bases, and 8 bases lay in between. The germline gives CDR1 SGHNT, CDR2 YENEEA. The CDR3 is 12 amino acids. CDR3 loop: CASSLGGGGYTF. CDR3 sequence (DNA): TGTGCCAGCAGCTTAGGAGGGGGAGGCTACACCTTC.

The rearrangement uses TRBV5-1 and TRBJ2-5; 8 bases agree with TRBD2. The CDR3 extends over 17 amino acids. V dropped 4 bases and J dropped 2; count of bases not matched to a gene: 13. Germline V gene sequence: CDR1 SGHRS, CDR2 YFSETQ. The DNA of the CDR3 is TGCGCCAGCAGCGCGCTCCTGGCGGGGGGCTTACAAGAGACCCAGTACTTC. Amino acid sequence: CASSALLAGGLQETQYF.

The gene calls are TRBV19 and TRBJ2-7, with a weak D call TRBD1 (6 bases). This CDR3 has 15 residues. From germline, CDR1 is LNHDA and CDR2 SQIVND (reference sequence). The V end lost 3 bases, the J end lost 5 bases, and 17 bases lay between the germline ends. CDR3 protein: CASSIGTGIIHEQYF. CDR3 nucleotide sequence: TGTGCCAGTAGTATCGGTACAGGGATCATCCACGAGCAGTACTTC.

The J gene is TRBJ1-1, the V gene TRBV5-1; D is undetermined. V was trimmed by 7 bases and J by 1 base, leaving 14 bases between them. The CDR3 has 14 residues. Germline V gene sequence: CDR1 SGHRS, CDR2 YFSETQ. CDR3 nucleotide sequence: TGCGCCAGCCGGCCCCCACAGCCGAACACTGAAGCTTTCTTT. This sequence encodes CASRPPQPNTEAFF. Looking up the rest from reference TRBV5-1 and TRBJ1-1 gives the full variable domain: KAGVTQTPRYLIKTRGQQVTLSCSPISGHRSVSWYQQTPGQGLQFLFEYFSETQRNKGNFPGRFSGRQFSNSRSEMNVSTLELGDSALYLCASRPPQPNTEAFFGQGTRLTVV.

The V gene is TRBV3-1 (or the pseudogene TRBV3-2), the J gene TRBJ2-7; a possible D gene is TRBD2 (6 bases). The V gene lost 4 bases and the J gene lost 0 bases, with 13 bases spanning the gap. The CDR3 consists of 15 residues. From germline, CDR1 is LGHDT and CDR2 YNNKEL (reference sequence). The CDR3 here is CASSPGTVSSYEQYF. In nucleotides, the CDR3 is TGTGCCAGCAGCCCCGGGACTGTCAGCTCCTACGAGCAGTACTTC.

The chain recombines TRBV7-2 with TRBJ2-3, with TRBD2 matching 9 bases. V dropped 6 bases and J dropped 3; count of bases not matched to a gene: 7. Germline V lookup: CDR1 SGHTA, CDR2 FQGNSA. CDR3 length equals 15 residues. The CDR3 reads CASRDAGGPTDTQYF. The DNA of the CDR3 is TGTGCCAGCAGAGATGCGGGGGGGCCTACAGATACGCAGTATTTT.

The gene calls are TRBV4-1 and TRBJ1-5; the D gene is possibly TRBD1 (6 bases). V was clipped by 1 base and J by 5 bases, with 9 bases between them. The germline V gene has CDR1 MGHRA and CDR2 YSYEKL. The CDR3 sequence is 14 residues long. The CDR3: CASSQVGQYQPQHF. For the CDR3, the DNA is TGCGCCAGCAGCCAAGTCGGACAGTATCAGCCCCAGCATTTT.

The chain recombines TRBV19 with TRBJ2-2; D perhaps matches TRBD1 (6 bases). V lost 6 bases to trimming and J lost 5 bases, with 25 bases between them. CDR1 is LNHDA and CDR2 is SQIVND in the germline V gene (reference sequence). This CDR3 is built from 18 residues. The CDR3 region has the DNA TGTGCCAGTAGCCCGGGGCAGGGGACCGAGGGCGGGACCGGGGAGCTGTTTTTT. Protein: CASSPGQGTEGGTGELFF.

This chain links TRBV13 with TRBJ2-1, with D possibly matching TRBD2 (6 bases). Per germline, CDR1 PRHDT and CDR2 FYEKMQ (reference sequence). Trimming left V 5 bases short and J 7 bases short, with 15 bases between. There are 14 residues in the CDR3. CDR3 in DNA: TGTGCCAGCAGCCTGCGTCGGACTATTAATGAGCAGTTCTTC. Protein sequence: CASSLRRTINEQFF.